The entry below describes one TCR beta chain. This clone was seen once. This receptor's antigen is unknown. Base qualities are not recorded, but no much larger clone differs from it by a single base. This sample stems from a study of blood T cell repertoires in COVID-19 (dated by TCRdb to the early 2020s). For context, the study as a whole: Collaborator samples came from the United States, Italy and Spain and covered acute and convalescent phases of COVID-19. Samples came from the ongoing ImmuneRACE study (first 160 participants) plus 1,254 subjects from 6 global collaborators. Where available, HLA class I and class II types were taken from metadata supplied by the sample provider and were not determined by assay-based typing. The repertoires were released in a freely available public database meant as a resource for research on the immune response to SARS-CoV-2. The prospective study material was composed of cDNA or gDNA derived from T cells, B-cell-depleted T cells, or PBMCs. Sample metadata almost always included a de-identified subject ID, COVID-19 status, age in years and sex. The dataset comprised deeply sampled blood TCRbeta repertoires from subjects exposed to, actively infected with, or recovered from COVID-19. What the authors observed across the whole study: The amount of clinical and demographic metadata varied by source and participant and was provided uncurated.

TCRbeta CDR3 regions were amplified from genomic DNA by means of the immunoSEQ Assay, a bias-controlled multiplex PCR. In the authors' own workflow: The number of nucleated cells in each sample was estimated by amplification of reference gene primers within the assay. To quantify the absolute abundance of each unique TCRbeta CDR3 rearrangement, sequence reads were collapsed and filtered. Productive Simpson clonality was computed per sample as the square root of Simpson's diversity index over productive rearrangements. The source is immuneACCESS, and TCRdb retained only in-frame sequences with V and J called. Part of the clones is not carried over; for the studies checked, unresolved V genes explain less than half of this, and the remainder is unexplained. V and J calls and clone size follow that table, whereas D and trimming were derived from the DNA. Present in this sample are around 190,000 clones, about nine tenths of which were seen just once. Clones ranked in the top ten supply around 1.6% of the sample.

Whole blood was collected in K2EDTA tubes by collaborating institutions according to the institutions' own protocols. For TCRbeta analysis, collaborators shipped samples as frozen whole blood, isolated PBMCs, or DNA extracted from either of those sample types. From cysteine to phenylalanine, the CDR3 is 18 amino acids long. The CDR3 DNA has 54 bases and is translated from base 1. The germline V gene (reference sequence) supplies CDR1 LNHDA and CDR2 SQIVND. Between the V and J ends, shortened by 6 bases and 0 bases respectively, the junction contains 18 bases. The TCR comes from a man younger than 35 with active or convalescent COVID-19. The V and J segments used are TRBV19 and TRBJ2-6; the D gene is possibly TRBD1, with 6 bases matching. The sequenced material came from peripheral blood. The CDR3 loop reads CASSKIPGHLSGANVLTF. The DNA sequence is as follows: TGTGCCAGTAGCAAAATTCCGGGACACCTCTCTGGGGCCAACGTCCTGACTTTC.